A single sample gave rise to the 26 T cell receptor beta chains below, sequenced in a study of human T cells and chemical hapten exposure. In TCRdb, the RACE reads were re-called with MiXCR into one record per CDR3 protein. The data contain some 340,000 distinct CDR3 sequences, approximately 6.3% of them seen just once; the ten biggest clones take up roughly 7.9%. Documented time point: patch test 1, 2 weeks after DPC sensitization. Stated treatment: therapeutic diphenylcyclopropenone sensitization with weekly scalp DPC. This specimen was whole blood, taken in connection with sensitization to the hapten diphenylcyclopropenone (DPC). Receptors were obtained from a woman aged 18-29 years with alopecia areata. Some clones in this sample may be carry-over from other donors' samples.

The V gene is TRBV5-1, the J gene TRBJ1-4; 7 nucleotides agree with TRBD1. Germline trimming cut 4 bases from V and 3 bases from J; bases unmatched to any gene: 3. CDR1 is SGHRS and CDR2 is YFSETQ in the germline V gene. CDR3 length: 14 amino acids. CDR3 residues: CASSPTGANEKLFF. The CDR3 DNA sequence: TGCGCCAGCAGCCCCACAGGGGCTAATGAAAAACTGTTTTTT.

The table lists this clonotype with a few counts. In DNA form, the CDR3 reads TGTGCCAGCAGCCGCACCCCGGGGGGGCCCGGCACAGATACGCAGTATTTT. Its translation: CASSRTPGGPGTDTQYF. The chain links TRBV12-3 or TRBV12-4 to TRBJ2-3, with 8 bases fitting TRBD2. The V gene end was trimmed by 6 bases and the J gene end by 1 base; junction bases not matched to a gene: 12. The CDR3 extends over 17 amino acids.

This clonotype was counted only a few times. V gene TRBV13 combines with J gene TRBJ1-1; possibly TRBD1 for D (5 bases). The CDR3 has 13 amino acids. From germline, CDR1 is PRHDT and CDR2 FYEKMQ (reference sequence). The V end lost 4 bases, the J end lost 2 bases, and 8 bases lay between the germline ends. The chain's CDR3 is CASSSGFNTEAFF. The CDR3 DNA reads as TGTGCCAGCAGCTCAGGGTTTAACACTGAAGCTTTCTTT.

The table lists this clonotype with many counts. This sequence joins TRBV20-1 and TRBJ2-7; TRBD1 is a possible D gene (5 bases). This CDR3 has 12 amino acids. V was shortened by 0 bases and J by 3 bases, with 6 bases between the two germline ends. Germline loops: CDR1 DFQATT, CDR2 SNEGSKA (reference sequence). The CDR3 region has the DNA TGCAGTGCTAGAGATGACAGCTACGAGCAGTACTTC. It codes for CSARDDSYEQYF.

The chain carries TRBV3-1 and TRBJ2-3; possibly TRBD1 for D (5 bases). The ends were cut back, 0 bases at V and 3 bases at J, with 10 bases in the middle. The CDR3 contains 15 residues. CDR1 and CDR2 from the germline V gene are LGHDT and YNNKEL (reference sequence). In DNA, the CDR3 is TGTGCCAGCAGCCAAGAATATTCAGGGACAGATACGCAGTATTTT. It translates to CASSQEYSGTDTQYF.

The chain carries TRBV4-1 and TRBJ1-4; D possibly corresponds to TRBD1 (5 bases). Germline values: CDR1 MGHRA, CDR2 YSYEKL. Trimming stripped 2 bases from V and 8 bases from J, with 18 bases between. This CDR3 has 16 amino acids. CDR3 residues: CASSQQGAGSREKLFF. The DNA of the CDR3 is TGCGCCAGCAGCCAACAAGGGGCAGGGAGTCGGGAAAAACTGTTTTTT.

The gene calls are TRBV6-2 or TRBV6-3 and TRBJ1-5; 9 bases are a match to TRBD1. CDR1 is MNHEY and CDR2 is SVGEGT in the germline V gene. Trimming removed 5 bases from V and 2 bases from J; junction bases left unmatched: 13. The CDR3 spans 18 residues. CDR3 amino acids: CASSHVRDRAGGNQPQHF. The CDR3 coding sequence is TGTGCCAGCAGTCACGTCCGGGACAGGGCTGGAGGCAATCAGCCCCAGCATTTT.

This clonotype has a handful of counts. V gene TRBV11-2 combines with J gene TRBJ2-1; D is perhaps TRBD1 (6 bases). This CDR3 has 15 residues. Germline loops: CDR1 SGHAT, CDR2 FQNNGV. Trimming stripped 4 bases from V and 9 bases from J, with 19 bases between. The CDR3 sequence is CASSSRATEGGEQFF. The CDR3 bases are TGTGCCAGCAGCTCCCGGGCAACAGAAGGGGGTGAGCAGTTCTTC.

This clonotype appeared many times. The rearrangement joins TRBV12-3 or TRBV12-4 to TRBJ2-3, with TRBD1 matching 10 bases. This CDR3 comprises 14 residues. Germline trimming cut 6 bases from V and 1 base from J; bases unmatched to any gene: 1. CDR3: CASSGTGGTDTQYF. Here the CDR3 DNA reads TGTGCCAGCAGCGGGACAGGGGGCACAGATACGCAGTATTTT.

This clonotype turned up a few times. This chain links TRBV10-3 with TRBJ2-3; TRBD1 might be the D (5 bases). Trimming stripped 8 bases from V and 2 bases from J, with 11 bases between. The CDR3 sequence is 13 residues long. The germline V gene encodes CDR1 ENHRY and CDR2 SYGVKD. CDR3 DNA sequence: TGTGCCATCGGGCAGGGCAACACAGATACGCAGTATTTT. Protein: CAIGQGNTDTQYF.

The chain is built from TRBV12-3 or TRBV12-4 and TRBJ2-2; D call uncertain. V was shortened by 5 bases and J by 5 bases, with 15 bases between the two germline ends. The CDR3 has 15 amino acids. CDR3 nucleotide sequence: TGTGCCAGCAGTCCACGGCTGCTGGGAACCGGGGAGCTGTTTTTT. Its translation is CASSPRLLGTGELFF.

V usage is TRBV6-2 or TRBV6-3 and J usage is TRBJ1-5, with 8 nucleotides matching TRBD1. Looked up from germline, CDR1 is MNHEY and CDR2 is SVGEGT. CDR3 length: 16 amino acids. The V and J ends lost 5 bases and 0 bases, in that order; junction bases with no gene match: 6. For the CDR3, the DNA is TGTGCCAGCAGTGACCGACAGGGGAATAGCAATCAGCCCCAGCATTTT. Translation: CASSDRQGNSNQPQHF.

The chain recombines TRBV27 with TRBJ1-2, with D tentatively TRBD1 (5 bases). CDR3 length: 15 amino acids. Deletions cut 0 bases from V and 4 bases from J, with 12 bases between. CDR1 MNHEY and CDR2 SMNVEV come from the germline V gene (reference sequence). CDR3 region: CASSLSQGGVYGYTF. Here the CDR3 DNA reads TGTGCCAGCAGTTTATCCCAGGGAGGCGTCTATGGCTACACCTTC.

This clonotype was seen many times. The genes are TRBV24-1 and TRBJ2-1; 11 bases agree with TRBD2. The CDR3 has 16 residues. Germline assignment: CDR1 KGHDR and CDR2 SFDVKD. Trimming removed 4 bases from V and 2 bases from J; junction bases left unmatched: 3. The CDR3, as DNA: TGTGCCACCAGTGACACTAGCGGGGGTCCCTACAATGAGCAGTTCTTC. This gives the protein CATSDTSGGPYNEQFF.

In its sample, this clonotype was seen many times. CDR3 bases: TGCAGCGTTGAGAACAATAAGAACACTGAAGCTTTCTTT. Translating it yields CSVENNKNTEAFF. The chain couples TRBV29-1 to TRBJ1-1; D unresolved. Trimming shortened V by 3 bases and J by 1 base, and 9 bases separated the two germline ends. CDR3 length equals 13 residues. Per germline, CDR1 SQVTM and CDR2 ANQGSEA.

The table lists this clonotype with a few counts. The rearrangement uses TRBV6-2 or TRBV6-3 and TRBJ2-7, with a tentative D call TRBD2 (7 bases). CDR3 length equals 16 residues. Between the trimmed V and J ends, which lost 4 bases and 0 bases, there was a span of 16 bases. Germline V gene data show CDR1 as MNHEY and CDR2 as SVGEGT. The CDR3: CASSWGGGPSSYEQYF. As DNA, the CDR3 is TGTGCCAGCAGTTGGGGCGGGGGCCCAAGCTCCTACGAGCAGTACTTC.

This clonotype was picked up many times. The genes are TRBV6-5 and TRBJ2-5, with 8 bases aligning to TRBD2. CDR3 size: 18 residues. Germline trimming cut 2 bases from V and 5 bases from J; bases unmatched to any gene: 16. Germline CDR1 reads MNHEY; CDR2 reads SVGAGI. This chain's CDR3 is CASSYREGGYPRVETQYF. The CDR3 coding sequence is TGTGCCAGCAGTTACCGGGAGGGTGGCTACCCAAGGGTGGAGACCCAGTACTTC.

Only a few counts were recorded for this clonotype. The chain has TRBV4-1 and TRBJ1-6, with 7 nucleotides matching TRBD1. Germline loops: CDR1 MGHRA, CDR2 YSYEKL. CDR3 size: 15 residues. The junction had 7 bases not matched to a gene; V was cut back by 1 base and J by 10 bases. The DNA for the CDR3 is TGCGCCAGCAGCCAAGTTAAGGGGGCCTCCTCACCCCTCCACTTT. This translates into CASSQVKGASSPLHF.

At least ten counts were recorded for this clonotype. This chain connects TRBV2 to TRBJ1-4; no clear D. The CDR3 consists of 13 residues. Trimming cost V 4 bases and J 5 bases, with 8 bases left between them. From germline, CDR1 is SNHLY and CDR2 FYNNEI. CDR3 region: CASSVVGNEKLFF. The CDR3 DNA sequence: TGTGCCAGCAGTGTAGTGGGAAATGAAAAACTGTTTTTT. Full variable domain (remainder filled in from reference TRBV2 and TRBJ1-4): EPEVTQTPSHQVTQMGQEVILRCVPISNHLYFYWYRQILGQKVEFLVSFYNNEISEKSEIFDDQFSVERPDGSNFTLKIRSTKLEDSAMYFCASSVVGNEKLFFGSGTQLSVL.

The chain employs TRBV6-2 or TRBV6-3 and TRBJ1-5; D unclear. This CDR3 contains 15 residues. Trimming pared 5 bases from V and 3 bases from J, leaving 14 bases between. The V gene's germline CDR1 is MNHEY and CDR2 SVGEGT. CDR3 DNA sequence: TGTGCCAGCAGTATGCCGCCTCCTTTCAATCAGCCCCAGCATTTT. Protein: CASSMPPPFNQPQHF.

By share, this clonotype ranks as medium-sized. At one boundary the junction diverges from the germline segment, which might be a read error. This sequence joins TRBV6-2 or TRBV6-3 and TRBJ2-2; tentatively, D is TRBD1 (5 bases). Germline loops: CDR1 MNHEY, CDR2 SVGEGT. CDR3 size: 13 residues. The CDR3 loop is CASSYYRTGELFF. Here the CDR3 DNA reads TGTGCCAGCAGCTACTACAGGACCGGGGAGCTGTTTTTT.

This clonotype came up many times. The V gene is TRBV7-2, the J gene TRBJ2-6; possible D gene TRBD1, 6 bases. V was trimmed by 2 bases and J by 0 bases, leaving 8 bases between them. Germline CDR1 is SGHTA and CDR2 is FQGNSA. This CDR3 contains 16 residues. CDR3 nucleotides: TGTGCCAGCAGCTTAAGGGGGAGCTCTGGGGCCAACGTCCTGACTTTC. Translation: CASSLRGSSGANVLTF. Based on the CDR3 plus reference TRBV7-2 and TRBJ2-6, the full variable domain is GAGVSQSPSNKVTEKGKDVELRCDPISGHTALYWYRQSLGQGLEFLIYFQGNSAPDKSGLPSDRFSAERTGGSVSTLTIQRTQQEDSAVYLCASSLRGSSGANVLTFGAGSRLTVL.

This clonotype was counted many times. The V call is TRBV9, the J call TRBJ1-1; D not resolved. With 0 bases removed from V and 3 bases from J, the gap between germline ends came to 6 bases. This CDR3 region has 13 residues. From germline, CDR1 is SGDLS and CDR2 YYNGEE. CDR3 loop: CASSVAVDTEAFF. CDR3 coding DNA: TGTGCCAGCAGCGTAGCGGTTGACACTGAAGCTTTCTTT. The full variable domain, in which reference TRBV9 and TRBJ1-1 provide the parts outside the CDR3, is DSGVTQTPKHLITATGQRVTLRCSPRSGDLSVYWYQQSLDQGLQFLIQYYNGEERAKGNILERFSAQQFPDLHSELNLSSLELGDSALYFCASSVAVDTEAFFGQGTRLTVV.

This clonotype has just a few counts. This sequence joins TRBV12-3 or TRBV12-4 and TRBJ2-1; D is unclear. V lost 6 bases and J 5 bases, leaving 17 bases between the germline ends. The CDR3 length is 15 residues. The CDR3 sequence: CASSESNGRDNEQFF. CDR3 nucleotides: TGTGCCAGCAGCGAATCAAACGGACGGGACAATGAGCAGTTCTTC.

V is TRBV7-2 and J is TRBJ1-5, with D unresolved. Looked up from germline, CDR1 is SGHTA and CDR2 is FQGNSA. V lost 1 base and J 5 bases, leaving 18 bases between the germline ends. The CDR3 runs 17 residues. The chain's CDR3 is CASSLDARKSGHQPQHF. The CDR3, as DNA: TGTGCCAGCAGCTTAGACGCCAGGAAATCTGGGCATCAGCCCCAGCATTTT.

This chain uses TRBV20-1 with TRBJ2-7, with 8 bases lining up with TRBD1. The CDR3 consists of 14 residues. Germline V gene data show CDR1 as DFQATT and CDR2 as SNEGSKA (reference sequence). The junction had 9 bases not matched to a gene; V was cut back by 5 bases and J by 3 bases. CDR3 in DNA: TGCAGTGCTGCGCGGACAGGGCATAACTACGAGCAGTACTTC. It specifies CSAARTGHNYEQYF.